This T cell receptor beta chain stems from a study of CD8 T cells in Susac syndrome. Study-level findings and limits: By the study's own acknowledgment, its TCR sequencing and HLA analysis included relatively few individuals.

Sequencing targeted TCR beta in blood CD8+ and CD4+ T cells. TEMRA cells were FACS-enriched, while CD8+ and CD4+ T cells were negatively isolated. Random hexamers primed reverse transcription of about 0.45 to 1 ug RNA. Multiplex immunoSEQ PCR targeted 54 Vbeta and 13 Jbeta TCR beta segments. TCRdb independently ran MiXCR on the immunoSEQ multiplex PCR reads; one entry per CDR3 protein. The repertoire holds roughly 400,000 distinct CDR3 sequences, with more than 70% as singletons. This clonotype occurred once. What it binds is unknown. Germline-derived CDR1 and CDR2 are LNHDA and SQIVND (reference sequence). The ends lost 8 bases at V and 9 bases at J; junction bases unmatched: 17. The CDR3 has 16 residues.

The receptor comes from a human donor with multiple sclerosis. This rearrangement joins TRBV19 to TRBJ2-1; 9 bases fit TRBD1. The specimen sequenced was CD8+ T cells from PBMCs. In DNA, the CDR3 is TGTGCCAGTCGACCTCTCACAGGGGGCTATGTAGGTGAGCAGTTCTTC. This codes for CASRPLTGGYVGEQFF.